The present entry profiles one T cell receptor beta chain with its context. Per the original methods: Amplification with reference gene primers provided the estimates of nucleated cell counts. TCRdb keeps only in-frame clones here, not all; method: immunoSEQ multiplex PCR. That table gives V, J and clone size, and the DNA gave D and trimming. The table includes approximately 110,000 clones, 84% detected once. This record belongs to a study of blood T cell repertoires in COVID-19. The wider study: COVID-19 samples collected from the United States, Italy and Spain covered acute and convalescent phases. The analysed material was cDNA or gDNA that came from T cells, B-cell-depleted T cells, or PBMCs.

V was clipped by 1 base and J by 7 bases, with 5 bases between them. Germline values: CDR1 MDHEN, CDR2 SYDVKM. The CDR3 extends over 12 amino acids. The TCR sequence derives from a woman in her forties or fifties with acute or convalescent COVID-19. The chain recombines TRBV28 with TRBJ1-5; D is uncertain. Sequences were obtained from peripheral blood. The CDR3 bases are TGTGCCAGCAGTTTATTCATGCAGCCCCAGCATTTT. It specifies CASSLFMQPQHF.